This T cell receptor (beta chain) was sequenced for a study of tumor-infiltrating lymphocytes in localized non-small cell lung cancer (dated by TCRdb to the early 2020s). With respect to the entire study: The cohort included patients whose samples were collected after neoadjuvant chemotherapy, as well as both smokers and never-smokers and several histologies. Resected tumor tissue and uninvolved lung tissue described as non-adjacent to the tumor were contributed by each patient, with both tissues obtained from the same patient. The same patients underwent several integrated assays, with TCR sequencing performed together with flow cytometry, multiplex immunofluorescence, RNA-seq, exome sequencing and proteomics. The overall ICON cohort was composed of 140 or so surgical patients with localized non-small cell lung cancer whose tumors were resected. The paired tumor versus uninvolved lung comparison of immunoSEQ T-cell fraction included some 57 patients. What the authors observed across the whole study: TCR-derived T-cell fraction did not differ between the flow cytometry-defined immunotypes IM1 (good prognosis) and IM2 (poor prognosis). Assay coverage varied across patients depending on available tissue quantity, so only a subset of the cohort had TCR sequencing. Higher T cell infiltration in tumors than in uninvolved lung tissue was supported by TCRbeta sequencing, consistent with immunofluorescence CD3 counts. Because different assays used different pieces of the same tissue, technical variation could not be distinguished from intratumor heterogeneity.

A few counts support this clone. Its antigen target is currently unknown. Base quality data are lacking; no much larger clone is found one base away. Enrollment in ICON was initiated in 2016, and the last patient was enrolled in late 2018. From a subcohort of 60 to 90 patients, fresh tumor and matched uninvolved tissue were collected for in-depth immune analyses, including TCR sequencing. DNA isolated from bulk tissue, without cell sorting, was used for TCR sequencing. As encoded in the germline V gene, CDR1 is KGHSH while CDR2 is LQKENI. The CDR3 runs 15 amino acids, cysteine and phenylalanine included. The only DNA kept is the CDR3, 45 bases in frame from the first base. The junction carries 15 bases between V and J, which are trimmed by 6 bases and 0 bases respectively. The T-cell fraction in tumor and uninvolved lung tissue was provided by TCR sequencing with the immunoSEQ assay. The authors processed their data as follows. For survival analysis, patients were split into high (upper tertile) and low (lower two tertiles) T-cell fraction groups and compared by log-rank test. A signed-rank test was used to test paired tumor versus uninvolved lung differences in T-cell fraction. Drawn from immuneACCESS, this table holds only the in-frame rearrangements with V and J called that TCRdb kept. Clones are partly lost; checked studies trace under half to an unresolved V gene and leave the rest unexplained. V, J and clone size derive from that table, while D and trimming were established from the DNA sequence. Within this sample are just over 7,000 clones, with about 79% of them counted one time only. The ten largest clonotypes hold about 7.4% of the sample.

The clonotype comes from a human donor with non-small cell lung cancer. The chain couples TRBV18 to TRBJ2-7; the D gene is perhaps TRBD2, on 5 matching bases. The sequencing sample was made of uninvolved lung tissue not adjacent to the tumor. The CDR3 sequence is CASSREGRDSYEQYF. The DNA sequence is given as TGTGCCAGCTCCCGGGAAGGACGAGACTCCTACGAGCAGTACTTC.